The 21 T cell receptor beta chains below all came from one sample that was sequenced in a study of cytomegalovirus exposure and HLA in healthy donors. PCR primers comprised 60 Vbeta and 13 Jbeta primers. Method: immunoSEQ multiplex PCR; TCRdb's copy keeps in-frame clones and lacks some. Counted here are 73,000 or so clones, 65% to 85% occurring once; the ten biggest clones make up 15% to 20%. The specimen was PBMCs. These TCRs come from a woman aged 40 to 50 in good health and CMV-seropositive.

The chain has TRBV4-2 and TRBJ1-4; 9 bases are shared with TRBD1. Trimming at V came to 2 bases and at J to 3 bases, leaving 7 bases not matched to a gene. From germline, CDR1 is LGHNA and CDR2 YNFKEQ. This CDR3 contains 17 residues. CDR3 amino acids: CASSQYQDRGANEKLFF. The CDR3 DNA is TGTGCCAGCAGCCAATATCAGGACAGGGGTGCTAATGAAAAACTGTTTTTT.

Only a few counts were recorded for this clone. This chain links TRBV5-4 with TRBJ2-5, with 13 bases identical to TRBD2. The V segment lost 3 bases and the J segment 5 bases; nucleotides outside the gene matches: 1. This CDR3 comprises 14 residues. Looked up from germline, CDR1 is SGHNT and CDR2 is YYREEE (reference sequence). The CDR3 DNA reads TGTGCCAGCAGCTCGGGACTAGCGGGGGAGACCCAGTACTTC. Translation: CASSSGLAGETQYF. The full variable domain, in which reference TRBV5-4 and TRBJ2-5 provide the parts outside the CDR3, is ETGVTQSPTHLIKTRGQQVTLRCSSQSGHNTVSWYQQALGQGPQFIFQYYREEENGRGNFPPRFSGLQFPNYSSELNVNALELDDSALYLCASSSGLAGETQYFGPGTRLLVL.

The chain couples TRBV4-1 to TRBJ2-3, with 9 bases lining up with TRBD2. J was trimmed by 4 bases and V by 0 bases; bases with no gene match: 8. The germline gives CDR1 MGHRA, CDR2 YSYEKL. This CDR3 has 17 residues. The CDR3: CASSQDSRRGGSDTQYF. For the CDR3, the DNA is TGCGCCAGCAGCCAAGATTCTCGGCGGGGGGGCTCAGATACGCAGTATTTT.

This sequence joins TRBV6-5 and TRBJ1-6; D unclear. Looked up from germline, CDR1 is MNHEY and CDR2 is SVGAGI. Between the trimmed V and J ends, which lost 5 bases and 8 bases, there was a span of 7 bases. This CDR3 contains 12 residues. CDR3 loop: CASSQRDSPLHF. In DNA, the CDR3 is TGTGCCAGCAGTCAGCGGGATTCACCCCTCCACTTT.

V is TRBV5-1 and J is TRBJ2-5; D is undetermined. The V end was cut by 1 base, the J end by 1 base, with 11 bases between. Germline V gene sequence: CDR1 SGHRS, CDR2 YFSETQ. This CDR3 is built from 15 residues. In DNA, the CDR3 is TGCGCCAGCAGCTTGCGGGTCCTCGGCCAAGAGACCCAGTACTTC. Translated, it gives CASSLRVLGQETQYF.

Concerning this clone: One end of the junction does not line up with germline, which may come from a read error. The chain joins TRBV29-1 to TRBJ2-5; 7 positions match TRBD1. Germline-derived CDR1 and CDR2 are SQVTM and ANQGSEA. The CDR3 runs to 15 residues. This CDR3 reads CSVERTGTEKEAQYF. In nucleotides, the CDR3 is TGCAGCGTAGAACGTACCGGGACAGAGAAAGAGGCCCAGTACTTC.

This chain links TRBV5-5 with TRBJ2-3; TRBD1 matches at 8 bases. The ends lost 0 bases at V and 4 bases at J; junction bases unmatched: 7. CDR3 size: 16 residues. In germline, CDR1 is SGHKS, CDR2 YYEKEE (reference sequence). The CDR3 region has the DNA TGTGCCAGCAGCTTGGAGGCAGGGGGCATCGCAGATACGCAGTATTTT. Its translation is CASSLEAGGIADTQYF.

The genes are TRBV6-6 and TRBJ2-7; D may be TRBD1 (6 bases). This CDR3 is built from 15 residues. V lost 6 bases and J 0 bases, leaving 15 bases between the germline ends. CDR1 and CDR2 from the germline V gene are MNHNY and SVGAGI (reference sequence). The CDR3 nucleotides are TGTGCCAGCAGAGCCCGACAGGACGGCTCCTACGAGCAGTACTTC. Translated, it gives CASRARQDGSYEQYF.

The chain carries TRBV2 and TRBJ1-1, with D tentatively TRBD1 (5 bases). Trimming took 7 bases from V and 2 from J, leaving 11 bases between them. Germline CDR1 and CDR2: SNHLY and FYNNEI. This CDR3 spans 13 amino acids. CDR3 bases: TGTGCCAGCAACCTGCAGGGTAACACTGAAGCTTTCTTT. It translates to CASNLQGNTEAFF.

The chain combines TRBV29-1 with TRBJ2-3; 10 bases align to TRBD1. The CDR3 is made up of 17 amino acids. Germline trimming cut 4 bases from V and 2 bases from J; bases unmatched to any gene: 12. Germline V gene lookup returns CDR1 SQVTM and CDR2 ANQGSEA. The CDR3 protein is CSVAGTGVAEFTDTQYF. Here the CDR3 DNA reads TGCAGCGTTGCTGGGACAGGGGTCGCCGAATTCACAGATACGCAGTATTTT.

The chain couples TRBV20-1 to TRBJ1-1; D remains ambiguous. CDR3 length: 10 amino acids. The germline V gene has CDR1 DFQATT and CDR2 SNEGSKA (reference sequence). Trimming cost V 5 bases and J 8 bases, with 9 bases left between them. In DNA, the CDR3 is TGCAGTGCTCTAGTACGGGAAGCTTTCTTT. This sequence encodes CSALVREAFF.

The gene calls are TRBV7-9 and TRBJ1-1, with D possibly being TRBD1 (6 bases). The V gene's germline CDR1 is SEHNR and CDR2 FQNEAQ (reference sequence). The CDR3 totals 15 residues. Trimming cost V 5 bases and J 0 bases, with 13 bases left between them. The CDR3 sequence is CASSPQGQLNTEAFF. The CDR3 nucleotides read TGTGCCAGCAGCCCACAAGGACAGTTGAACACTGAAGCTTTCTTT.

The V gene is TRBV5-1, the J gene TRBJ2-5, with 10 positions matching TRBD1. The CDR3 spans 14 residues. The germline V gene has CDR1 SGHRS and CDR2 YFSETQ. V dropped 4 bases and J dropped 4; count of bases not matched to a gene: 4. DNA of the CDR3: TGCGCCAGCAGCCCACGGACAGGGGGAGAGACCCAGTACTTC. Its translation: CASSPRTGGETQYF.

CDR3 nucleotides: TGTGCCAGCAGTTTACGGGAGAACACTGAAGCTTTCTTT. This gives the protein CASSLRENTEAFF. The chain recombines TRBV27 with TRBJ1-1; D gene uncertain. This CDR3 spans 13 amino acids. Trimming shortened V by 2 bases and J by 1 base, and 5 bases separated the two germline ends. Germline CDR1 MNHEY, CDR2 SMNVEV (reference sequence).

The J gene is TRBJ2-1, the V gene TRBV27, with 10 nucleotides matching TRBD2. Germline V gene lookup returns CDR1 MNHEY and CDR2 SMNVEV (reference sequence). The CDR3 extends over 14 amino acids. V trimming: 6 bases; J trimming: 6 bases; junction bases outside the gene matches: 5. DNA of the CDR3: TGTGCCAGCAGCTTGGCTAGCGGGAGCAATGAGCAGTTCTTC. Translating it yields CASSLASGSNEQFF.

The chain is built from TRBV2 and TRBJ2-7; D perhaps matches TRBD2 (5 bases). The CDR3 loop spans 15 amino acids. V was pared by 8 bases and J by 3 bases, with 20 bases between. Germline V CDR1 and CDR2: SNHLY, FYNNEI. DNA for the CDR3: TGTGCCAGCGGCATGAGAGCGGTAGCCGGCTACGAGCAGTACTTC. Protein product: CASGMRAVAGYEQYF. Complete variable domain (other parts from reference TRBV2 and TRBJ2-7): EPEVTQTPSHQVTQMGQEVILRCVPISNHLYFYWYRQILGQKVEFLVSFYNNEISEKSEIFDDQFSVERPDGSNFTLKIRSTKLEDSAMYFCASGMRAVAGYEQYFGPGTRLTVT.

V is TRBV5-6 and J is TRBJ1-3, with D uncertain. The CDR3 contains 15 residues. Trimming left V 4 bases short and J 5 bases short, with 16 bases between. Germline-derived CDR1 and CDR2 are SGHDT and YYEEEE. CDR3 in DNA: TGTGCCAGCAGCCGTGACGAAACGGGAAGAAACACCATATATTTT. Amino acid sequence: CASSRDETGRNTIYF.

The rearrangement links TRBV30 to TRBJ1-1, with 7 nucleotides matching TRBD1. V lost 7 bases to trimming and J lost 5 bases; unmatched junction nucleotides: 13. CDR1 GTSNPN and CDR2 SVGIG come from the germline V gene (reference sequence). The CDR3 consists of 14 residues. The CDR3 bases are TGTGCCTTCGCCGAACAGGGGCTGGGGACTGAAGCTTTCTTT. Protein product: CAFAEQGLGTEAFF.

This clone was observed a handful of times. The chain carries TRBV28 and TRBJ1-1; D unresolved. Germline lookup yields CDR1 MDHEN and CDR2 SYDVKM. Trimming took off 2 bases at V and 4 bases at J, with 14 bases between the two ends. The CDR3 covers 15 residues. The CDR3 sequence is CASSLPTSTGTEAFF. The DNA of the CDR3 is TGTGCCAGCAGTTTACCCACCTCCACGGGCACTGAAGCTTTCTTT.

The V call is TRBV7-8, the J call TRBJ1-1; a possible D gene is TRBD1 (5 bases). Germline V gene sequence: CDR1 SGHVS, CDR2 FQNEAQ. The CDR3 is 13 residues long. V lost 5 bases and J 6 bases, leaving 13 bases between the germline ends. The CDR3 DNA reads TGTGCCAGCAGCCGGACACTCGGTCCTGAAGCTTTCTTT. It codes for CASSRTLGPEAFF. Full variable domain (outside the CDR3, taken from reference TRBV7-8 and TRBJ1-1): GAGVSQSPRYKVAKRGQDVALRCDPISGHVSLFWYQQALGQGPEFLTYFQNEAQLDKSGLPSDRFFAERPEGSVSTLKIQRTQQEDSAVYLCASSRTLGPEAFFGQGTRLTVV.

The table lists this clone with a few counts. The V and J genes are TRBV11-3 and TRBJ2-2; D perhaps matches TRBD1 (6 bases). This CDR3 has 18 amino acids. Germline CDR1 and CDR2: SGHNT and YENEEA. V lost 0 bases and J lost 2, with 16 bases in between. Here the CDR3 reads CASSLEVLQDSNTGELFF. The CDR3 nucleotides read TGTGCCAGCAGCTTAGAAGTTCTACAGGACAGTAACACCGGGGAGCTGTTTTTT.